The 4 T cell receptor beta chains in this list originate from one sample, sequenced in a study of cytomegalovirus exposure and HLA in healthy donors. TCRdb's table, derived via immunoSEQ multiplex PCR, lists solely in-frame clones and lacks some. The sample consists of about 160,000 clones, roughly 80% of them appearing once. Sequenced: PBMCs. The receptor source for this set is a man younger than 45 in good health and CMV-seropositive.

This chain joins TRBV19 and TRBJ1-2; a possible D gene is TRBD1 (6 bases). The V gene lost 3 bases and the J gene lost 8 bases, with 13 bases spanning the gap. Germline V lookup: CDR1 LNHDA, CDR2 SQIVND (reference sequence). The CDR3 consists of 13 residues. This CDR3 reads CASSMRGLGGYTF. The CDR3 coding sequence is TGTGCCAGTAGTATGCGGGGGCTCGGGGGCTACACCTTC.

This clone showed up just a few times. The rearrangement joins TRBV5-6 to TRBJ1-5; 10 bases agree with TRBD1. V trimming: 4 bases; J trimming: 7 bases; junction bases outside the gene matches: 14. Looked up from germline, CDR1 is SGHDT and CDR2 is YYEEEE. The CDR3 loop spans 17 amino acids. CDR3 region: CASSRRGTGEVGQPQHF. The CDR3 coding sequence is TGTGCCAGCAGCCGCCGTGGGACAGGGGAGGTAGGCCAGCCCCAGCATTTT.

The V and J genes are TRBV6-5 and TRBJ2-3; 11 bases match TRBD2. The CDR3 contains 13 residues. Trimming at V came to 11 bases and at J to 5 bases, leaving 6 bases not matched to a gene. Germline V gene lookup returns CDR1 MNHEY and CDR2 SVGAGI. The CDR3 region is CAARLAGKDTQYF. CDR3 sequence (DNA): TGTGCCGCCAGACTAGCGGGGAAAGATACGCAGTATTTT.

DNA of the CDR3: TGTGCCAGCAGTTCCCCCGATGACAGCAGAGAAGCTTTCTTT. This gives the protein CASSSPDDSREAFF. The rearrangement uses TRBV27 and TRBJ1-1; D is possibly TRBD1 (5 bases). The germline CDR1 and CDR2 sequences are MNHEY and SMNVEV (reference sequence). This CDR3 has 14 residues. The germline V and J ends were trimmed by 4 bases and 8 bases, with 17 bases remaining between them.